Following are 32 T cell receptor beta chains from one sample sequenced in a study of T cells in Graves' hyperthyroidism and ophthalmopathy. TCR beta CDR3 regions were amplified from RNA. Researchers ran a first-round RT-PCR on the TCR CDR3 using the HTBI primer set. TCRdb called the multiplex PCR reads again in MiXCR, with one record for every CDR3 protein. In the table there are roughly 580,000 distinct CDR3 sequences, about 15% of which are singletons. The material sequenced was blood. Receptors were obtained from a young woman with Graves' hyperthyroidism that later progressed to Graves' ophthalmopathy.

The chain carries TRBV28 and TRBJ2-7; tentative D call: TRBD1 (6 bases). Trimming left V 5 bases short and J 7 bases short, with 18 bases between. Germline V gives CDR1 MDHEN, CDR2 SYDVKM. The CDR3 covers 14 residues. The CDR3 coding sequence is TGTGCCAGCAGTAACAGGGAACCTGGGGGTGAGCAGTACTTC. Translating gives CASSNREPGGEQYF.

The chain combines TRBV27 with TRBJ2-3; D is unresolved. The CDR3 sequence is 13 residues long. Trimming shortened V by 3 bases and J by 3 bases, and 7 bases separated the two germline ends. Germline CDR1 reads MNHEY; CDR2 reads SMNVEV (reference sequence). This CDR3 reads CASSLQETDTQYF. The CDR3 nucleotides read TGTGCCAGCAGTTTGCAGGAAACAGATACGCAGTATTTT.

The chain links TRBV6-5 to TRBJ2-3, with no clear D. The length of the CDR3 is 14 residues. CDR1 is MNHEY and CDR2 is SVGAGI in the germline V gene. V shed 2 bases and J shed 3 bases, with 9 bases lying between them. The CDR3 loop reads CASSYRIVTDTQYF. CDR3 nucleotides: TGTGCCAGCAGTTACAGGATAGTGACAGATACGCAGTATTTT.

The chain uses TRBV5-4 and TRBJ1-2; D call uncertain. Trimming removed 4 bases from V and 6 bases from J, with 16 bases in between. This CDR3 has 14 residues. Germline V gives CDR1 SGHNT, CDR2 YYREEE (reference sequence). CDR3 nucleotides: TGTGCCAGCAGCCGACCCTTTAAAACGCATGGCTACACCTTC. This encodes CASSRPFKTHGYTF.

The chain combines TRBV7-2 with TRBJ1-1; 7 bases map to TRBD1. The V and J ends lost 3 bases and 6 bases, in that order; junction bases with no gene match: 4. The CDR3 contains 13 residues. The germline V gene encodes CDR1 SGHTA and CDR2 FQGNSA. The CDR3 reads CASSLGQYAEAFF. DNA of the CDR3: TGTGCCAGCAGCTTGGGACAGTACGCTGAAGCTTTCTTT.

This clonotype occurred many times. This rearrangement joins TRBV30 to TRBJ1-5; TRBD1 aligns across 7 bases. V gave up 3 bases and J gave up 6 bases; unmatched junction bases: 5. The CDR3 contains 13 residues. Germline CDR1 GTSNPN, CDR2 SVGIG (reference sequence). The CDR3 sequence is CAWRGQRGQPQHF. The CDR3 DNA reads TGTGCCTGGAGGGGACAGCGGGGTCAGCCCCAGCATTTT. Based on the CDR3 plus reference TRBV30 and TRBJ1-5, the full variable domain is SQTIHQWPATLVQPVGSPLSLECTVEGTSNPNLYWYRQAAGRGLQLLFYSVGIGQISSEVPQNLSASRPQDRQFILSSKKLLLSDSGFYLCAWRGQRGQPQHFGDGTRLSIL.

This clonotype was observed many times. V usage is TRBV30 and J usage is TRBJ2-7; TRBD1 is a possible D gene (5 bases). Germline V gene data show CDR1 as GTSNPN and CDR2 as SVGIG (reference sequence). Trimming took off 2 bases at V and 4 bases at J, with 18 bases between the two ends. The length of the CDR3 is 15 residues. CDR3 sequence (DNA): TGTGCCTGGAGTCTCGTTTTGAGCAGGGTGTACGAGCAGTACTTC. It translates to CAWSLVLSRVYEQYF.

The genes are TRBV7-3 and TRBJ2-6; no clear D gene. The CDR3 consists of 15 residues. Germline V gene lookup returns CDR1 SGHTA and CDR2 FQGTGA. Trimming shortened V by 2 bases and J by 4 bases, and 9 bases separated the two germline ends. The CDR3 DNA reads TGTGCCAGCAGCTTATTTGGGTCGGGGGCCAACGTCCTGACTTTC. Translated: CASSLFGSGANVLTF.

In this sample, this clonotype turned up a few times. CDR3 region: CASSLAMSGNEKLFF. In DNA form, the CDR3 reads TGTGCCAGCAGCTTAGCTATGTCAGGAAATGAAAAACTGTTTTTT. This chain uses TRBV7-9 with TRBJ1-4, with unresolved D. V was trimmed by 0 bases and J by 5 bases, leaving 10 bases between them. Germline loops: CDR1 SEHNR, CDR2 FQNEAQ (reference sequence). The CDR3 extends over 15 amino acids.

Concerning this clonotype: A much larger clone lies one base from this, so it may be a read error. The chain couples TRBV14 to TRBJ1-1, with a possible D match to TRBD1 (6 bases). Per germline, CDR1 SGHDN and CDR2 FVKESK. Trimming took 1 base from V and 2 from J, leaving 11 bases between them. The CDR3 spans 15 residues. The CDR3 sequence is CASSQVTGPNTEAFF. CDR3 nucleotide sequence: TGTGCCAGCAGCCAAGTGACAGGTCCCAACACTGAAGCTTTCTTT.

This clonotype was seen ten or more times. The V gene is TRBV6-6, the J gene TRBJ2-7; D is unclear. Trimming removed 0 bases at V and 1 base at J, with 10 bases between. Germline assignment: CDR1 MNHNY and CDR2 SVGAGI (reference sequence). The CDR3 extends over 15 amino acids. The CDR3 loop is CASSYSISDSYEQYF. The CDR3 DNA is TGTGCCAGCAGTTACTCGATATCAGATTCCTACGAGCAGTACTTC.

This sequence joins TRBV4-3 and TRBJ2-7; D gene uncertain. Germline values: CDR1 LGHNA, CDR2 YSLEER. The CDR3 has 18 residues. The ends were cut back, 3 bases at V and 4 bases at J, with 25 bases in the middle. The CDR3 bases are TGCGCCAGCAGCCACTCATACCCGGTGGCAGGACCGGTGTACGAGCAGTACTTC. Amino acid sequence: CASSHSYPVAGPVYEQYF.

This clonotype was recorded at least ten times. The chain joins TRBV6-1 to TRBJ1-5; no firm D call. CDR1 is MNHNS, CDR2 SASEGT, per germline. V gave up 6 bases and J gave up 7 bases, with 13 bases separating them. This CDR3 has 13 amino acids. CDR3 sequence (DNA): TGTGCCAGCAGCGCAAGGTGGGAGCAGCCCCAGCATTTT. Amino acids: CASSARWEQPQHF.

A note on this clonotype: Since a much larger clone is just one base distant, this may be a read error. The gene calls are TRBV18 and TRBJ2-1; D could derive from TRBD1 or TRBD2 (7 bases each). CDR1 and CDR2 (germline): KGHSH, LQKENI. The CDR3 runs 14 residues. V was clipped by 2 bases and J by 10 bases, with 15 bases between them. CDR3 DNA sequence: TGTGCCAGCTCACCAAGGGACAGCGGGGACGAGCAGTTCTTC. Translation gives CASSPRDSGDEQFF. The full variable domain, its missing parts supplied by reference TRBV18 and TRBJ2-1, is NAGVMQNPRHLVRRRGQEARLRCSPMKGHSHVYWYRQLPEEGLKFMVYLQKENIIDESGMPKERFSAEFPKEGPSILRIQQVVRGDSAAYFCASSPRDSGDEQFFGPGTRLTVL.

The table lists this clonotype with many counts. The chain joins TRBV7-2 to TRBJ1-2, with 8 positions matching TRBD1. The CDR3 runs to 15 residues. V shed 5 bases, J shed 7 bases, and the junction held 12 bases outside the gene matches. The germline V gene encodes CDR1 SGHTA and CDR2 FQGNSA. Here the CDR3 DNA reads TGTGCCAGCAGCCGTACGTCAGGGGGCGCATTTGGCTACACCTTC. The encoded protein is CASSRTSGGAFGYTF.

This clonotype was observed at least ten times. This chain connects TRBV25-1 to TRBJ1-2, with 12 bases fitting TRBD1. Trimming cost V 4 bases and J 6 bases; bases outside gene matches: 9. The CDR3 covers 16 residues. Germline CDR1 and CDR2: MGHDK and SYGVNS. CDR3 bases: TGTGCCAGCAGTGTGTCCGGGACAGGGGGCAGGGATGGCTACACCTTC. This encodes CASSVSGTGGRDGYTF.

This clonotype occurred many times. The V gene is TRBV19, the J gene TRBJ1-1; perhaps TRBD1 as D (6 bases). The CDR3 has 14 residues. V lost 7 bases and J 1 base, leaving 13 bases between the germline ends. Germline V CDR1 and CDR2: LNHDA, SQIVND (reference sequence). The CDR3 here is CASMRQGPNTEAFF. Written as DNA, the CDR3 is TGTGCCAGTATGAGGCAGGGGCCGAACACTGAAGCTTTCTTT.

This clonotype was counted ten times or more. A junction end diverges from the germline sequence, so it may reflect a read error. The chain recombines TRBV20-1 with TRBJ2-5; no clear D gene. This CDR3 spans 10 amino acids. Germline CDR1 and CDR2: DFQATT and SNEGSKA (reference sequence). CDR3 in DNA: TGCAGTGCTCGAGAAGAGACCCAGTACTTC. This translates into CSAREETQYF.

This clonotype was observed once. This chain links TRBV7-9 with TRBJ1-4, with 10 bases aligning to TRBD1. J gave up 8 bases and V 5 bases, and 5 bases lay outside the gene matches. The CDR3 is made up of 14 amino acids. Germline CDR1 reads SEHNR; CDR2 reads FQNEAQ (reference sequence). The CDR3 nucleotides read TGTGCCAGCAGCCCCTCGACAGGGGGCGAAAAACTGTTTTTT. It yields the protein CASSPSTGGEKLFF.

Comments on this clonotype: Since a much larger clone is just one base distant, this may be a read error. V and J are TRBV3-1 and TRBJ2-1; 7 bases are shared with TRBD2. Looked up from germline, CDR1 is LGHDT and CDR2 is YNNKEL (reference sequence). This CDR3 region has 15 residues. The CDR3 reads CVSSPQRDPDGEQFF. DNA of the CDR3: TGTGTCAGCAGCCCCCAGCGGGACCCCGACGGGGAGCAGTTCTTC.

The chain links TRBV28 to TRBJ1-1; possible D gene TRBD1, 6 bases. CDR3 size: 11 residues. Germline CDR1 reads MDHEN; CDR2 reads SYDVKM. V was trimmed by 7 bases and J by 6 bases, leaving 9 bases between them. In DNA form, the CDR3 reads TGTGCCAGCAAGCGGGGGCCTGAAGCTTTCTTT. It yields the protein CASKRGPEAFF. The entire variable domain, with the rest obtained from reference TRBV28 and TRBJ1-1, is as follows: DVKVTQSSRYLVKRTGEKVFLECVQDMDHENMFWYRQDPGLGLRLIYFSYDVKMKEKGDIPEGYSVSREKKERFSLILESASTNQTSMYLCASKRGPEAFFGQGTRLTVV.

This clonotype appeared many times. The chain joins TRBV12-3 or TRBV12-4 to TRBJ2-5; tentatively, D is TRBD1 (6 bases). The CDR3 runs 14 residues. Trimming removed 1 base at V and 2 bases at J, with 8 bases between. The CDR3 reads CASSLGTEQETQYF. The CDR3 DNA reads TGTGCCAGCAGTTTAGGGACAGAACAAGAGACCCAGTACTTC.

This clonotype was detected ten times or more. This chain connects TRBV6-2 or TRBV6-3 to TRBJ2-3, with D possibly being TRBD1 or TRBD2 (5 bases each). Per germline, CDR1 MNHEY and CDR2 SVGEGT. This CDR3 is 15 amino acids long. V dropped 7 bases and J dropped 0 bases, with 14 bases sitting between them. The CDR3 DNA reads TGTGCCAGCAACCTCGGGACGCCAAGCACAGATACGCAGTATTTT. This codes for CASNLGTPSTDTQYF.

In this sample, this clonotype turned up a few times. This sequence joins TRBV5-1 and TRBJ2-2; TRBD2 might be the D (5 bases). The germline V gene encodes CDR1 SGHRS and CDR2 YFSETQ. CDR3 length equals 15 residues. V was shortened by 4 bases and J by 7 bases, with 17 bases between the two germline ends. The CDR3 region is CASSPSRGMGGELFF. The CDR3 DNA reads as TGCGCCAGCAGCCCGTCTCGAGGGATGGGCGGGGAGCTGTTTTTT.

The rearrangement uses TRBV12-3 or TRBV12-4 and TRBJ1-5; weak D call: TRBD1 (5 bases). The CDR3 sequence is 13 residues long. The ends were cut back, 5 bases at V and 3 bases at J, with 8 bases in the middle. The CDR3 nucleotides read TGTGCCAGCAGTAGGGGAAACAATCAGCCCCAGCATTTT. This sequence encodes CASSRGNNQPQHF.

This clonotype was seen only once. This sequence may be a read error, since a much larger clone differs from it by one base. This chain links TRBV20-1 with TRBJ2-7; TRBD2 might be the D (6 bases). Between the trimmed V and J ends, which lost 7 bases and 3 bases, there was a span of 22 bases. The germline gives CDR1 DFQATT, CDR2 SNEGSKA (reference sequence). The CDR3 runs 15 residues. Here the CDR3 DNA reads TGCAGTGTCACACTCCCCGGGAGATCAAACTACGAGCAGTACTTC. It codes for CSVTLPGRSNYEQYF.

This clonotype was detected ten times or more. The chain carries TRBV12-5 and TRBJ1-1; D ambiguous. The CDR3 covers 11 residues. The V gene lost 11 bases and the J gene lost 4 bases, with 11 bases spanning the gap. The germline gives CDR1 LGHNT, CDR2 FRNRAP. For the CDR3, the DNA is TGTGCTTCGGGCGTGGGCACTGAAGCTTTCTTT. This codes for CASGVGTEAFF.

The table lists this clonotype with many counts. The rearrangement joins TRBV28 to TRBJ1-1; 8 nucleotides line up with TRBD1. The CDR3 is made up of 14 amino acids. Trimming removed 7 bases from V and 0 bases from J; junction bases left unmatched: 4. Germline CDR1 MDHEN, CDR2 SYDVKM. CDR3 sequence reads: CASNRGQVNTEAFF. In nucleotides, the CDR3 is TGTGCCAGCAACAGGGGACAGGTGAACACTGAAGCTTTCTTT.

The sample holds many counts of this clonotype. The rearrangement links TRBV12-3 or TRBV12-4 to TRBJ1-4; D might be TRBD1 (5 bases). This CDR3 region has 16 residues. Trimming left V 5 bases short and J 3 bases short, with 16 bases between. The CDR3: CASSRSGGDANEKLFF. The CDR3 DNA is TGTGCCAGCAGTCGCAGCGGGGGGGATGCTAATGAAAAACTGTTTTTT.

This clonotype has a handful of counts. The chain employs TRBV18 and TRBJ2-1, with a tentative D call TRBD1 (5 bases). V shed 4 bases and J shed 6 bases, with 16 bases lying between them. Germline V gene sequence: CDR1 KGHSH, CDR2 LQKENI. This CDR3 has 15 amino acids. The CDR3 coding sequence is TGTGCCAGCTCACAGCGACAGCGCGAAGGCAATGAGCAGTTCTTC. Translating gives CASSQRQREGNEQFF. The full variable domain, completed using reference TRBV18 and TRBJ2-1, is NAGVMQNPRHLVRRRGQEARLRCSPMKGHSHVYWYRQLPEEGLKFMVYLQKENIIDESGMPKERFSAEFPKEGPSILRIQQVVRGDSAAYFCASSQRQREGNEQFFGPGTRLTVL.

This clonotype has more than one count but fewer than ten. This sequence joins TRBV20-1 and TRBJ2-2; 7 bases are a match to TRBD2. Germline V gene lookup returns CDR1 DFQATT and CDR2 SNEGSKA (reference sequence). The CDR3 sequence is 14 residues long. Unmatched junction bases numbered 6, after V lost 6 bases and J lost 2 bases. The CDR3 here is CSAGTTLNTGELFF. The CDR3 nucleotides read TGCAGTGCCGGGACTACACTAAACACCGGGGAGCTGTTTTTT.

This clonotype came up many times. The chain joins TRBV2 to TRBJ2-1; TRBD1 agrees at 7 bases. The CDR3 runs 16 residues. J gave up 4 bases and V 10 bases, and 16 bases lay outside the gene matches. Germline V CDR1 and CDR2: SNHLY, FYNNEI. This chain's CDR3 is CATKLSTGQSYNEQFF. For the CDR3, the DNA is TGTGCCACCAAACTATCAACGGGACAGTCTTACAATGAGCAGTTCTTC.